This T cell receptor (beta chain) appears in the sequencing data of a study of response to subunit inactivated influenza vaccine. Study-level results: Few new T cells, the authors suggested, are recruited by each seasonal influenza vaccination.

TCRdb reprocessed the RT-PCR reads via MiXCR and lists one record per CDR3 protein. Found here are hundreds of thousands of distinct CDR3 sequences, about 14% of them singletons; the top ten hold about 7.4%. Germline loops: CDR1 WSHSY, CDR2 SAAADI. The CDR3 runs to 15 residues. With 4 bases clipped from V and 5 bases from J, the junction kept 9 bases outside the gene matches. This clonotype appeared a few times. Its matching antigen is unknown. The V gene is TRBV10-2, the J gene TRBJ2-7; 9 nucleotides match TRBD2. The clonotype was recovered from a man aged 50-59 years who received an inactivated influenza vaccine. Source: PBMCs from blood, taken around two weeks before vaccination. The CDR3 nucleotides read TGCGCCAGCAGTGGTAATAGCGGGAGTTTTAACGAGCAGTACTTC. Its protein product is CASSGNSGSFNEQYF.